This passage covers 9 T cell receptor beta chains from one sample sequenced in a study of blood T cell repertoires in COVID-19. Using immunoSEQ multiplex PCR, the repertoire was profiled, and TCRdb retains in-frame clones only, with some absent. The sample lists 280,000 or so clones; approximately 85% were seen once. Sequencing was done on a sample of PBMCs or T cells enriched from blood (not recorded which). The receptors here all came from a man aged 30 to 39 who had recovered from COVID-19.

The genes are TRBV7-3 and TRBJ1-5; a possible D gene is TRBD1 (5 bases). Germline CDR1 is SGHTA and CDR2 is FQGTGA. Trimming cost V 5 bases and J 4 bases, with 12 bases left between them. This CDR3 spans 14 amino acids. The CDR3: CASSRGHNNQPQHF. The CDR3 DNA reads TGTGCCAGCAGCCGAGGACATAATAATCAGCCCCAGCATTTT.

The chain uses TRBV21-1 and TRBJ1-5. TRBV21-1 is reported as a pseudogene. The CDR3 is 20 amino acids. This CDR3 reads CASSKVFPGVIKNSNQPQHF. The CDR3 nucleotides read TGTGCCAGCAGCAAAGTTTTCCCCGGGGTTATAAAGAATAGCAATCAGCCCCAGCATTTT.

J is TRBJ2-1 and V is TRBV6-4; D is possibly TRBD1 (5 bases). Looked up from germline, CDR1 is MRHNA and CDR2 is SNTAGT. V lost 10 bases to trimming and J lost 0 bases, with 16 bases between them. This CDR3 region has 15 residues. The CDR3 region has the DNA TGTGCCACCCGACAGTATCAAAACTCCTACAATGAGCAGTTCTTC. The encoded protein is CATRQYQNSYNEQFF.

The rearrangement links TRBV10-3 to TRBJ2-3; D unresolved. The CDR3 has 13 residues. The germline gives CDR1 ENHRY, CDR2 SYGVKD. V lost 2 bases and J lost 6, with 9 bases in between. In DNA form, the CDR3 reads TGTGCCATCAGTGAGCTAACAGAGGATACGCAGTATTTT. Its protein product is CAISELTEDTQYF.

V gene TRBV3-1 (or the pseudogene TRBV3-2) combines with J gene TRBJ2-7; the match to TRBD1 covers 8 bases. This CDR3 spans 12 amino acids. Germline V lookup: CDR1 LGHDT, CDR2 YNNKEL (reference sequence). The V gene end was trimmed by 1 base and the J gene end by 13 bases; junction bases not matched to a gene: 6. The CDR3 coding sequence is TGTGCCAGCAGCCAAGGAGCAGGGGGCTTTTACTTC. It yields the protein CASSQGAGGFYF.

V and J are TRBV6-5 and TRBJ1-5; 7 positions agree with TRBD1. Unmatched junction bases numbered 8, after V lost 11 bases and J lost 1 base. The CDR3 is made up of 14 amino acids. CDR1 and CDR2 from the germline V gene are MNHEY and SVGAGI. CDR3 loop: CASSPRGSNQPQHF. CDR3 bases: TGTGCCTCAAGCCCCAGGGGGAGCAATCAGCCCCAGCATTTT.

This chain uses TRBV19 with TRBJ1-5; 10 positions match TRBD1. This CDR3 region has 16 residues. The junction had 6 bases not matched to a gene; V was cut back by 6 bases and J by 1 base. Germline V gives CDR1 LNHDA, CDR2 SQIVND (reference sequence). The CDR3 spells CASRGQGIMSNQPQHF. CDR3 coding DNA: TGTGCCAGTAGGGGACAGGGGATTATGAGCAATCAGCCCCAGCATTTT. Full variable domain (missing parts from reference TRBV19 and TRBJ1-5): DGGITQSPKYLFRKEGQNVTLSCEQNLNHDAMYWYRQDPGQGLRLIYYSQIVNDFQKGDIAEGYSVSREKKESFPLTVTSAQKNPTAFYLCASRGQGIMSNQPQHFGDGTRLSIL.

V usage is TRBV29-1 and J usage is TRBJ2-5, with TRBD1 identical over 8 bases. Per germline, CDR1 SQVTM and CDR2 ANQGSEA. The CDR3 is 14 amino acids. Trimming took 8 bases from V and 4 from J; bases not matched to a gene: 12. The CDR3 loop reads CSIYQGAIGETQYF. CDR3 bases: TGCAGCATTTACCAGGGGGCGATCGGAGAGACCCAGTACTTC.

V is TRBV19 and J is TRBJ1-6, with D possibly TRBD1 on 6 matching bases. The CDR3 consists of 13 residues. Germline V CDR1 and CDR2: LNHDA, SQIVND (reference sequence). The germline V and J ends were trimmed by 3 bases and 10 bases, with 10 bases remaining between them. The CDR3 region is CASSMGAGSPLHF. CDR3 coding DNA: TGTGCCAGTAGTATGGGGGCTGGATCACCCCTCCACTTT.